The clone carrying this TCR beta chain was observed at least ten times. Its target is not known. The data belong to a study of T cells in Graves' hyperthyroidism and ophthalmopathy. Overall study results and limits: Ophthalmopathy got predicted by the model a median roughly six months before its onset.

At least 3 on the Clinical Activity Score was recorded for ophthalmopathy patients, who also had NOSPECS grade at least 4 and duration under 3 months. CDR3 size: 15 residues. V lost 5 bases to trimming and J lost 2 bases; unmatched junction nucleotides: 9. Per the germline V gene, CDR1 is MDHEN and CDR2 is SYDVKM. The CDR3 regions of TCR beta were amplified from RNA transcripts. First-round RT-PCR targeting the TCR CDR3 was performed with the HTBI primer set. One entry per CDR3 protein results from TCRdb running MiXCR on the multiplex PCR reads. The top ten clones hold about 53% of a sample with roughly 500,000 distinct CDR3 sequences, under 25% of them seen once.

This receptor was obtained from a woman aged 70-85 years with Graves' ophthalmopathy. Sequencing was carried out using blood. The chain carries TRBV28 and TRBJ2-7; 7 positions agree with TRBD2. This CDR3 reads CASSRTDGGTYEQYF. The CDR3 nucleotides are TGTGCCAGCAGTCGAACGGACGGGGGGACCTACGAGCAGTACTTC.